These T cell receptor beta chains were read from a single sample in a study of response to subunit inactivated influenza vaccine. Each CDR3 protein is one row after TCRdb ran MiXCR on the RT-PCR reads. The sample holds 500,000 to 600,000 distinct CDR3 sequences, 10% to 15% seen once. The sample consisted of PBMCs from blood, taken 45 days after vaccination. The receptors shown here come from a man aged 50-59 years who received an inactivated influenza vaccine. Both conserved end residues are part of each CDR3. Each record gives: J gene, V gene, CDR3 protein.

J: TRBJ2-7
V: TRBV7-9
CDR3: CASSLGEWTGTTEQYF

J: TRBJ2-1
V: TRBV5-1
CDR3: CASSYGQINEQFF

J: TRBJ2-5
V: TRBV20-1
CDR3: CSAHRSGGTQYF

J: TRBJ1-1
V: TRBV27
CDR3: CASSLPLDSNTEAFF

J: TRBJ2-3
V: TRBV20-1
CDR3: CSARDYRGRGDTQYF

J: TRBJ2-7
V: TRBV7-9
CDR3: CASSLPGTGIYEQYF

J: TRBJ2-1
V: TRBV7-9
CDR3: CASSQSLRQTIYNEQFF

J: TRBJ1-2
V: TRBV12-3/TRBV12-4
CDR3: CASSQGVPGYTF

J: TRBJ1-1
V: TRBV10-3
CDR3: CAISDPGTENTEAFF

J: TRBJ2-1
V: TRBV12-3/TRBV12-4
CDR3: CASSLSTGGYNEQFF

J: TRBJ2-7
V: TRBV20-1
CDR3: CSARDQLRGYEQYF

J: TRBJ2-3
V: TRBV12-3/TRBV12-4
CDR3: CASSLIGQGIDTQYF

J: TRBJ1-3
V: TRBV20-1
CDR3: CCATGQASGNTIYF

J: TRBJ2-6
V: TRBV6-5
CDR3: CASSFGISGANVLTF

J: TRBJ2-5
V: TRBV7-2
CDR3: CASSISVQETQYF

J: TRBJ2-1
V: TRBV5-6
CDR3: CASSGTSREQFF

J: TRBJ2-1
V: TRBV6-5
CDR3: CASSYTGGSSYSEQFF

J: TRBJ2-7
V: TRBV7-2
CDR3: CASSTTVYEQYF

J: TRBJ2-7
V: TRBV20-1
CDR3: CSARDVDRGRPEQYF

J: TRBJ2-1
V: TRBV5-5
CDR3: CASSLVAPFPYNEQFF

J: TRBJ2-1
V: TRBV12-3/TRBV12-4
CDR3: CASSPERETSNEQFF

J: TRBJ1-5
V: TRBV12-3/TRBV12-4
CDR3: CASGQGNQPQHF

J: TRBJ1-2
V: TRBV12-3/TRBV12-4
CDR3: CASRGQGAMGYTF

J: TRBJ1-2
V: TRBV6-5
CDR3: CASSYSSVGGYTF

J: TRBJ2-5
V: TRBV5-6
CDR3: CASSWGQGIEGETQYF

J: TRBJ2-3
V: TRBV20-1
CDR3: CSAAGTRRSTDTQYF

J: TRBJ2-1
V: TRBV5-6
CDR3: CASSLASGAQGEQFF

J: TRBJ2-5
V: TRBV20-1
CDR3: CSASASTFQETQYF

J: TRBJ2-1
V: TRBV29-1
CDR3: CSAGELAGGPSYNEQFF

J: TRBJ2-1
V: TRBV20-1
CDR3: CSADQRDRKINEQFF

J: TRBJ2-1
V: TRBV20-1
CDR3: CSANGRSSYNEQFF

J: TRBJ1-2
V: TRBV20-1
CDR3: CSASPDREPLANYGYTF

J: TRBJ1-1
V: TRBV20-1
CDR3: CSARDIPAWAFF

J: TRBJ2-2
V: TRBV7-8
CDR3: CASSPYVASLRSNTGELFF

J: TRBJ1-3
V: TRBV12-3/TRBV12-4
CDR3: CASSFASGGNTIYF

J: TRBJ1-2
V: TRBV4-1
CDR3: CASSQETGGAVDGYTF

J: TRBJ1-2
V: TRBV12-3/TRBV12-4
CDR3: CASSSGEGFYYGYTF

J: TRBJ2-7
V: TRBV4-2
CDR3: CASSSSTESDFYEQYF

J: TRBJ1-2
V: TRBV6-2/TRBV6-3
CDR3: CASSPGTGGLGYTF

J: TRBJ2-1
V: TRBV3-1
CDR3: CASSYGLAGNNEQFF

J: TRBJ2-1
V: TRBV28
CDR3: CASEGVGRNEQFF

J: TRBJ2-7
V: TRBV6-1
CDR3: CASSSVPLRGGRHEQYF

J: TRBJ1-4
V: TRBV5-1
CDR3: CASSDRTNEKLFF

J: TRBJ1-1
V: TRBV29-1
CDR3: CSVGRETEAFF

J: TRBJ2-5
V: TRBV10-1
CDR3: CASSDYRETQYF

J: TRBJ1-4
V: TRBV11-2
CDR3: CASSEFGGGTNEKLFF

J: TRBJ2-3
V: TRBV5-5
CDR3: CASSSGDSGFPSTDTQYF

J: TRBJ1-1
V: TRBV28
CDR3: CASSLPLANTEAFF

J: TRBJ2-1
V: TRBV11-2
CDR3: CASSPRRAGSSYNEQFF

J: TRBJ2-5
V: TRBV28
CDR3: CASSFAGTETQYF

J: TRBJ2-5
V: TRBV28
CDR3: CASSSSRQGGDQETQYF

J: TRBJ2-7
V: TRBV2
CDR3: CAGIAGGRNEQYF

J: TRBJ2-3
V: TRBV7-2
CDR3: CASSNRQGGTDTQYF

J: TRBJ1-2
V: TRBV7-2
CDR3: CASSLEVRNYGYTF

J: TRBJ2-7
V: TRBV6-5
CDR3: CAAQGPYEQYF

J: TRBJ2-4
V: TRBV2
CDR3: CASSLRVSSAKNIQYF

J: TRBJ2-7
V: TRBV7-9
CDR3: CASSLAWGTGTYEQYF

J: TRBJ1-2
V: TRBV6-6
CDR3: CASSYEGTDGYTF

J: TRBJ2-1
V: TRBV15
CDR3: CATSRDYKTYNEQFF

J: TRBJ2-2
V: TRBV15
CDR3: CATSWDGNTGELFF